A selection of T cell receptor beta chains follows, all from one sample in a study of beta chain features in type 1 diabetes. Sequencing used immunoSEQ multiplex PCR; TCRdb keeps in-frame clones, though not all of them. In the table there are 600,000 or so clones, about 14% of which are singletons. The sequencing sample was made of naive CD4+ T cells from blood. These receptors were collected from a man aged 18 to 30 with type 1 diabetes. Both conserved end residues are part of each CDR3. The order of the fields is clone size, D gene, V gene, J gene, CDR3 DNA, CDR3 protein. D genes are given only for firm matches. Rows give clone size only sometimes, using once, few, many, or a class for an expanded clone.

size: few
D: -
V: TRBV7-9
J: TRBJ1-1
DNA: TGTGCCAGCAGCTTACGAGGAGCTGAAGCTTTCTTT
CDR3: CASSLRGAEAFF

size: -
D: -
V: TRBV7-9
J: TRBJ1-1
DNA: TGTGCCAGCGAACCCGGGCGCGGGACTGAAGCTTTCTTT
CDR3: CASEPGRGTEAFF

size: few
D: -
V: TRBV7-8
J: TRBJ2-5
DNA: TGTGCCAGCAGCTTAGTATTAAAGGGGGAGGAGACCCAGTACTTC
CDR3: CASSLVLKGEETQYF

size: few
D: -
V: TRBV30
J: TRBJ2-6
DNA: TGTGCCTTAACGGTCCCGTCTGGGGCCAACGTCCTGACTTTC
CDR3: CALTVPSGANVLTF

size: -
D: TRBD1
V: TRBV7-9
J: TRBJ1-1
DNA: TGTGCCAGCAGCCGGGGCCCGGGGACAGGGCTGATGAACACTGAAGCTTTCTTT
CDR3: CASSRGPGTGLMNTEAFF

size: -
D: TRBD2
V: TRBV29-1
J: TRBJ2-5
DNA: TGCAGCGTTGAACGGGGGGCTAGCGGGGAGACCCAGTACTTC
CDR3: CSVERGASGETQYF

size: few
D: TRBD1
V: TRBV7-2
J: TRBJ1-2
DNA: TGTGCCAGCAGCTTAGCGGGACAGGGACGCGGCTACACCTTC
CDR3: CASSLAGQGRGYTF

size: few
D: TRBD1
V: TRBV30
J: TRBJ2-7
DNA: TGTGCCTGGAGTGCCTATCCCAGACAGGGTGGGTCCTACGAGCAGTACTTC
CDR3: CAWSAYPRQGGSYEQYF

size: -
D: -
V: TRBV5-1
J: TRBJ2-1
DNA: TGCGCCAGCAGCTTGGTGGGCGCCTACAATGAGCAGTTCTTC
CDR3: CASSLVGAYNEQFF

size: few
D: TRBD1
V: TRBV5-1
J: TRBJ2-1
DNA: TGCGCCAGCAGCTTGGGACAGGGTCCCTACAATGAGCAGTTCTTC
CDR3: CASSLGQGPYNEQFF

size: few
D: TRBD2
V: TRBV11-2
J: TRBJ2-7
DNA: TGTGCCAGCAGCTTAGATCCTAGCGGCTACTACGAGCAGTACTTC
CDR3: CASSLDPSGYYEQYF

size: -
D: -
V: TRBV4-2
J: TRBJ2-1
DNA: TGTGCCAGCAGCTATACAGGGTTAAGCTCCTACAATGAGCAGTTCTTC
CDR3: CASSYTGLSSYNEQFF

size: -
D: TRBD1
V: TRBV6-5
J: TRBJ1-5
DNA: TGTGCCAGCAGTCCCGGACAGGGCCTAAATCAGCCCCAGCATTTT
CDR3: CASSPGQGLNQPQHF

size: -
D: -
V: TRBV30
J: TRBJ2-7
DNA: TGTGCCTGGAGAGAACAGGGCTATGACGAGCAGTACTTC
CDR3: CAWREQGYDEQYF

size: -
D: -
V: TRBV27
J: TRBJ2-7
DNA: TGTGCCAGCAGTAGTAGAGAGCAGTACTTC
CDR3: CASSSREQYF

size: few
D: -
V: TRBV7-9
J: TRBJ1-1
DNA: TGTGCCAGCAGCTCCCAATCCGGAGACACTGAAGCTTTCTTT
CDR3: CASSSQSGDTEAFF

size: -
D: -
V: TRBV6-6
J: TRBJ2-3
DNA: TGTGCCAGCAGGGGGGCCGGCGGAGATACGCAGTATTTT
CDR3: CASRGAGGDTQYF

size: few
D: -
V: TRBV28
J: TRBJ2-5
DNA: TGTGCCAGCAGTGGGACGGGATGGGAGACCCAGTACTTC
CDR3: CASSGTGWETQYF

size: few
D: TRBD2
V: TRBV7-2
J: TRBJ2-2
DNA: TGTGCCAGCAGCCTAGCGGGAGCCTTGAACACCGGGGAGCTGTTTTTT
CDR3: CASSLAGALNTGELFF

size: few
D: -
V: TRBV5-4
J: TRBJ1-1
DNA: TGTGCCAGCAGCCCGGTTAAGGTGAACACTGAAGCTTTCTTT
CDR3: CASSPVKVNTEAFF

size: few
D: -
V: TRBV5-1
J: TRBJ1-6
DNA: TGCGCCAGCCGGGACTATGATTCACCCCTCCACTTT
CDR3: CASRDYDSPLHF

size: -
D: -
V: TRBV7-9
J: TRBJ2-1
DNA: TGTGCCAGCAGCTTATCGAGTCCTTACAATGAGCAGTTCTTC
CDR3: CASSLSSPYNEQFF

size: few
D: -
V: TRBV7-9
J: TRBJ2-6
DNA: TGTGCCAGCAGCTCATGGAGCTCTGGGGCCAACGTCCTGACTTTC
CDR3: CASSSWSSGANVLTF

size: few
D: TRBD2
V: TRBV4-1
J: TRBJ2-5
DNA: TGCGCCAGCAGCCAAGGGCTAGCGGAGATACAAGAGACCCAGTACTTC
CDR3: CASSQGLAEIQETQYF

size: -
D: -
V: TRBV5-4
J: TRBJ2-1
DNA: TGTGCCAGCACCCAGGGACTCCGTGATCTTAATGAGCAGTTCTTC
CDR3: CASTQGLRDLNEQFF

size: few
D: -
V: TRBV13
J: TRBJ2-5
DNA: TGTGCCAGCAGCTTCAAACTAGTGTGGGAGACCCAGTACTTC
CDR3: CASSFKLVWETQYF

size: few
D: -
V: TRBV7-2
J: TRBJ2-7
DNA: TGTGCCAGCAGCCCACCGCAGGTTGAATGGCACGAGCAGTACTTC
CDR3: CASSPPQVEWHEQYF

size: -
D: -
V: TRBV6-6
J: TRBJ2-2
DNA: TGTGCCAGCCACGAATACACCGGGGAGCTGTTTTTT
CDR3: CASHEYTGELFF

size: -
D: -
V: TRBV18
J: TRBJ2-1
DNA: TGTGCCAGCTCCTTAGGGCTAGCCCCCAGCAATGAGCAGTTCTTC
CDR3: CASSLGLAPSNEQFF